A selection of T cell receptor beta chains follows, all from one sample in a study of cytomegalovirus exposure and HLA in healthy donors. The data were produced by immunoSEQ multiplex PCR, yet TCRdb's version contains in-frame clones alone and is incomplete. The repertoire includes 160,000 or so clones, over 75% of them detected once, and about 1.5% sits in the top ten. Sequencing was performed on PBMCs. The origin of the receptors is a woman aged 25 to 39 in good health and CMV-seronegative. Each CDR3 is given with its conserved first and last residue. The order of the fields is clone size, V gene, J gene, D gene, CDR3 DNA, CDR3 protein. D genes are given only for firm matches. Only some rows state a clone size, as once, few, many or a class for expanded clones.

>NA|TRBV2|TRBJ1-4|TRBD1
TGTGCCAGCAGTAGATTAGGGACAGATTATGAAAAACTGTTTTTT
CASSRLGTDYEKLFF
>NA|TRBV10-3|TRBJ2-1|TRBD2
TGTGCCATCAGCCGGACTAGCGGGAATGAGCAGTTCTTC
CAISRTSGNEQFF
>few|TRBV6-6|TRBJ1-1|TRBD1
TGTGCCAGCAGTGCGGGACAGGGGATGAACACTGAAGCTTTCTTT
CASSAGQGMNTEAFF
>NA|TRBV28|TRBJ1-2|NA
TGTGCCAGCAATATCAGAAGCTATGGCTACACCTTC
CASNIRSYGYTF
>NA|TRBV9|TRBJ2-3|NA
TGTGCCAGCAGCGTAAGGGGGGGCAGGACAGATACGCAGTATTTT
CASSVRGGRTDTQYF
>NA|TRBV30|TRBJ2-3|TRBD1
TGTGCCTGGAGTGTCCAGGGGGCAGATACGCAGTATTTT
CAWSVQGADTQYF
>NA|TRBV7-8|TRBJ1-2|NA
TGTGCCAGCAGCTTGGGGGACACGATCCACTATGGCTACACCTTC
CASSLGDTIHYGYTF
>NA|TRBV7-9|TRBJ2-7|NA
TGTGCCAGCAGCCCCGGCGGGCGCGAGCAGTACTTC
CASSPGGREQYF
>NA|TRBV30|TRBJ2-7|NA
TGTGCCTGGACCCCCTGGGGCGGTAGCTCCTACGAGCAGTACTTC
CAWTPWGGSSYEQYF
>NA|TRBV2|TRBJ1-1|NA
TGTGCCAGCAGGGAACAGGCGAACACTGAAGCTTTCTTT
CASREQANTEAFF
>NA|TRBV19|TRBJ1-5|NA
TGTGCCAGTAGTATTGGTTTTAGCACTAGTCGCGTTCAGCCCCAGCATTTT
CASSIGFSTSRVQPQHF
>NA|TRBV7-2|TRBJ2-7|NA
TGTGCCAGCAGCTTGCACAACTACGAGCAGTACTTC
CASSLHNYEQYF
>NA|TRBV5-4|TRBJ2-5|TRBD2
TGTGCCAGCAGCCCTCGGGGGGGGGCCACCGAAGAGACCCAGTACTTC
CASSPRGGATEETQYF
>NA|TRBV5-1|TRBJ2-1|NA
TGCGCCAGCGGACAAGACAGTCTCGGCTACAATGAGCAGTTCTTC
CASGQDSLGYNEQFF
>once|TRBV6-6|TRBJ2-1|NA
TGTGCCAGCAGTTACGCGGGGAGTGGTGAGCAGTTCTTC
CASSYAGSGEQFF
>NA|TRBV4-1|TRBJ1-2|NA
TGCGCCAGCAGATCCTCGGGACACCCGAAAGGAGGCTACACCTTC
CASRSSGHPKGGYTF
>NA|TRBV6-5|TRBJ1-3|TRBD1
TGTGCCAGCAGTTACGGACAGGGGGGAGGAAACACCATATATTTT
CASSYGQGGGNTIYF
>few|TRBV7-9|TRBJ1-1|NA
TGTACCAGCAGCTTCGGGACATTAACTGAAGCTTTCTTT
CTSSFGTLTEAFF
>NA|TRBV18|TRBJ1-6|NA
TGTGCCAGCTCACCACCGCAGGGGAGCGCCTATAATTCACCCCTCCACTTT
CASSPPQGSAYNSPLHF
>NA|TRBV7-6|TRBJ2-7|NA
TGTGCCAGCAGCCCTGCTACAAATAAGGGGGAGCAGTACTTC
CASSPATNKGEQYF
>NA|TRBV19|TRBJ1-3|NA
TGTGCCAGTAGTCCAGGGGCTCCCGGAAACACCATATATTTT
CASSPGAPGNTIYF
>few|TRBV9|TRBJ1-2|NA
TGTGCCAGCAGCCCCTTCCCAGGGAATAGCTATGGCTACACCTTC
CASSPFPGNSYGYTF
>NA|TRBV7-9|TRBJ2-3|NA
TGTGCCAGCAGCTTAGCGTTCGGGGTTGGCACAGATACGCAGTATTTT
CASSLAFGVGTDTQYF
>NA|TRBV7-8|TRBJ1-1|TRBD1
TGTGCCAGCTGCCGGGACAGGGGAGAAGCTTTCTTT
CASCRDRGEAFF
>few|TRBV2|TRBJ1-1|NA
TGTGCCAGCAAAAGGGCGGGAAACACTGAAGCTTTCTTT
CASKRAGNTEAFF
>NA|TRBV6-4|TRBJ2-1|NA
TGTGCCAGCAGTCCCGCAGGGGCCCTCAACTACAATGAGCAGTTCTTC
CASSPAGALNYNEQFF